What follows are 16 T cell receptor beta chains derived from one specimen sequenced in a study of shared clonotypes between healthy human individuals. Libraries were prepared by immunoSEQ multiplex PCR; TCRdb keeps only in-frame clonotypes and omits some of them. Of about 2.3 million clones detected, roughly 93% appear once; the ten largest clones hold 0.35% to 0.5%. The sequenced sample consisted of naive CD4+ T cells from PBMCs. Subset: CD45RA+ positively selected. These receptors all stem from a man younger than 30 in good health. Some clones in this sample may be carry-over from other donors' samples.

As to this clone: This specimen includes other DNA sequences encoding the same CDR3. This chain links TRBV9 with TRBJ1-2, with unresolved D. This CDR3 is built from 12 residues. V was shortened by 0 bases and J by 7 bases, with 7 bases between the two germline ends. Looked up from germline, CDR1 is SGDLS and CDR2 is YYNGEE. CDR3 amino acids: CASSVEGSGYTF. In DNA form, the CDR3 reads TGTGCCAGCAGCGTAGAAGGCAGTGGCTACACCTTC.

This clone was seen a few times. Other DNA sequences in the sample encode the same CDR3. The gene calls are TRBV5-1 and TRBJ2-3, with a weak D call TRBD2 (5 bases). CDR1 is SGHRS, CDR2 YFSETQ, per germline. The CDR3 totals 12 residues. The V end lost 3 bases, the J end lost 5 bases, and 7 bases lay between the germline ends. The DNA of the CDR3 is TGCGCCAGCAGCTCAGGACTAGATACGCAGTATTTT. This translates into CASSSGLDTQYF.

The rearrangement links TRBV4-1 to TRBJ2-1, with 7 bases matching TRBD2. V trimming: 5 bases; J trimming: 6 bases; junction bases outside the gene matches: 10. The CDR3 sequence is 15 residues long. Germline loops: CDR1 MGHRA, CDR2 YSYEKL. CDR3 in DNA: TGCGCCAGCAGCGCTACGGGACTAATGATCAATGAGCAGTTCTTC. It encodes CASSATGLMINEQFF.

This chain connects TRBV10-3 to TRBJ1-5; 7 bases map to TRBD1. The CDR3 runs to 14 residues. Germline-derived CDR1 and CDR2 are ENHRY and SYGVKD. The trim removed 7 bases at V and 4 bases at J, leaving 7 bases unmatched. CDR3 DNA: TGTGCCATCACCGACAGGGCCGGGAATCAGCCCCAGCATTTT. It codes for CAITDRAGNQPQHF.

This chain uses TRBV19 with TRBJ2-3; 12 bases are shared with TRBD1. The CDR3 sequence is 15 residues long. The junction had 3 bases not matched to a gene; V was cut back by 3 bases and J by 5 bases. CDR1 and CDR2 from the germline V gene are LNHDA and SQIVND (reference sequence). As DNA, the CDR3 is TGTGCCAGTAGTATGGGACAGGGGGCTGTAGATACGCAGTATTTT. Amino acids: CASSMGQGAVDTQYF.

The chain employs TRBV7-8 and TRBJ2-1; 9 bases are a match to TRBD1. This CDR3 comprises 16 residues. The germline V gene has CDR1 SGHVS and CDR2 FQNEAQ. Trimming took 5 bases from V and 6 from J; bases not matched to a gene: 11. The CDR3 sequence is CASSQSWDRVRNEQFF. CDR3 bases: TGTGCCAGCAGCCAATCCTGGGACAGGGTCCGCAATGAGCAGTTCTTC.

CDR3 amino acids: CASSFPTYEQYF. CDR3 in DNA: TGTGCCAGCAGTTTCCCGACCTACGAGCAGTACTTC. This chain links TRBV28 with TRBJ2-7; D remains unclear. Per germline, CDR1 MDHEN and CDR2 SYDVKM. Trimming took 3 bases from V and 2 from J, leaving 5 bases between them. There are 12 residues in the CDR3. The full variable domain, with the rest looked up from reference TRBV28 and TRBJ2-7, is DVKVTQSSRYLVKRTGEKVFLECVQDMDHENMFWYRQDPGLGLRLIYFSYDVKMKEKGDIPEGYSVSREKKERFSLILESASTNQTSMYLCASSFPTYEQYFGPGTRLTVT.

The chain carries TRBV7-3 and TRBJ2-1; D is possibly TRBD2 (6 bases). With 0 bases removed from V and 5 bases from J, the gap between germline ends came to 23 bases. Germline values: CDR1 SGHTA, CDR2 FQGTGA. The CDR3 runs to 19 residues. The CDR3 nucleotides are TGTGCCAGCAGCTTAACGCCCTCCCGCGGAGTCGGAGGGGACAATGAGCAGTTCTTC. It translates to CASSLTPSRGVGGDNEQFF.

Comment on this clone: In the same sample, other DNA sequences code for this CDR3. This rearrangement joins TRBV10-3 to TRBJ2-1, with D perhaps TRBD2 (5 bases). CDR3 length equals 14 residues. In germline, CDR1 is ENHRY, CDR2 SYGVKD. V was shortened by 0 bases and J by 6 bases, with 9 bases between the two germline ends. In DNA, the CDR3 is TGTGCCATCAGTGAGTCACGAGGGAGCAATGAGCAGTTCTTC. Translation: CAISESRGSNEQFF.

This clone was observed a single time. This chain joins TRBV10-3 and TRBJ2-7; the D gene could be TRBD1 or TRBD2 (5 bases each). Germline V gene sequence: CDR1 ENHRY, CDR2 SYGVKD. The CDR3 length is 14 residues. Trimming pared 2 bases from V and 8 bases from J, leaving 16 bases between. For the CDR3, the DNA is TGTGCCATCAGTGAGAACCGGGACGCTGTGAAGCAGTACTTC. Its protein product is CAISENRDAVKQYF.

The chain carries TRBV10-3 and TRBJ1-1; no clear D. CDR3 size: 14 residues. CDR1 ENHRY and CDR2 SYGVKD come from the germline V gene. Trimming removed 2 bases at V and 0 bases at J, with 7 bases between. CDR3 amino acids: CAISETLLNTEAFF. CDR3 DNA sequence: TGTGCCATCAGTGAGACTTTACTGAACACTGAAGCTTTCTTT.

The gene calls are TRBV7-6 and TRBJ2-5; possibly TRBD1 for D (6 bases). The V end lost 1 base, the J end lost 5 bases, and 14 bases lay between the germline ends. Looked up from germline, CDR1 is SGHVS and CDR2 is FNYEAQ. This CDR3 has 15 amino acids. The CDR3 spells CASSLGQAIPETQYF. For the CDR3, the DNA is TGTGCCAGCAGCTTAGGACAGGCCATCCCGGAGACCCAGTACTTC.

The chain employs TRBV28 and TRBJ2-7; D remains ambiguous. This CDR3 is built from 14 residues. Germline V gives CDR1 MDHEN, CDR2 SYDVKM. The V end lost 4 bases, the J end lost 2 bases, and 12 bases lay between the germline ends. CDR3 region: CASSSPASTYEQYF. The CDR3 region has the DNA TGTGCCAGCAGTTCCCCAGCCAGCACCTACGAGCAGTACTTC.

The CDR3 spells CASSDSGGRIYEQYF. The DNA of the CDR3 is TGTGCCAGCAGTGATAGCGGGGGGCGAATCTACGAGCAGTACTTC. The genes are TRBV2 and TRBJ2-7; 10 bases map to TRBD2. CDR1 is SNHLY and CDR2 is FYNNEI in the germline V gene. The CDR3 covers 15 residues. The junction had 5 bases not matched to a gene; V was cut back by 3 bases and J by 3 bases.

The J gene is TRBJ2-7, the V gene TRBV4-2; possible D gene TRBD2, 6 bases. V was shortened by 1 base and J by 3 bases, with 19 bases between the two germline ends. CDR1 LGHNA and CDR2 YNFKEQ come from the germline V gene. This CDR3 has 17 residues. The chain's CDR3 is CASSQGPLGGALYEQYF. The CDR3 bases are TGTGCCAGCAGCCAAGGCCCACTCGGAGGGGCCCTCTACGAGCAGTACTTC.

This chain joins TRBV7-3 and TRBJ1-1; D unresolved. V lost 5 bases to trimming and J lost 1 base, with 11 bases between them. The CDR3 consists of 14 residues. Germline CDR1 is SGHTA and CDR2 is FQGTGA. In DNA, the CDR3 is TGTGCCAGCAGCCGAGGATCGCCGAACACTGAAGCTTTCTTT. Translation: CASSRGSPNTEAFF.